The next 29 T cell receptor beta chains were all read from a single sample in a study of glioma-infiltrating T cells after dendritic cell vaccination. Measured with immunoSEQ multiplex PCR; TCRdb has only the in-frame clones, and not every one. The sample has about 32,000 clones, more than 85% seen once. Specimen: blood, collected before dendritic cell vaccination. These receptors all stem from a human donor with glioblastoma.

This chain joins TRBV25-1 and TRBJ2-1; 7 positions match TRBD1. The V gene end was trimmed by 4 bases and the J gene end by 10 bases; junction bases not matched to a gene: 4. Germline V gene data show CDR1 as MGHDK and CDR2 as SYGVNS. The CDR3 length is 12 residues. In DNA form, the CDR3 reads TGTGCCAGCAGTGGCGACAGGGCGGAGCAGTTCTTC. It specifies CASSGDRAEQFF.

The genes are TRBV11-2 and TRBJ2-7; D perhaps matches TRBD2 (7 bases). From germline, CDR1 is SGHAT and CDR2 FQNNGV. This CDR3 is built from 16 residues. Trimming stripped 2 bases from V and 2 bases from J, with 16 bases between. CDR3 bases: TGTGCCAGCAGCTTATCGAATAGGGGGGGCCCCTACGAGCAGTACTTC. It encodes CASSLSNRGGPYEQYF.

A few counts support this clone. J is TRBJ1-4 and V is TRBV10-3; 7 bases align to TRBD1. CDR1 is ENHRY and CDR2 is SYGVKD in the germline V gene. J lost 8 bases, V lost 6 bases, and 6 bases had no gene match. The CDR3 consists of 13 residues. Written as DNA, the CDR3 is TGTGCCATCAGCATTAAACAGGGGGAAAAACTGTTTTTT. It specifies CAISIKQGEKLFF.

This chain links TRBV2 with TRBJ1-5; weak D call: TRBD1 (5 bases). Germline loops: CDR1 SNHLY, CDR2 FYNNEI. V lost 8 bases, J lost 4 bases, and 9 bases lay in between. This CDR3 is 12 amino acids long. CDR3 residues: CASAGGNQPQHF. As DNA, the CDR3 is TGTGCCAGCGCCGGGGGGAATCAGCCCCAGCATTTT.

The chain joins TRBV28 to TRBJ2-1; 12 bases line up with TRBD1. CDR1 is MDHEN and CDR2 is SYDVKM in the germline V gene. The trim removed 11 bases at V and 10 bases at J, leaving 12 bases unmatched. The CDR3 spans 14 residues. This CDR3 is CAGGGGQGAREQFF. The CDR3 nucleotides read TGTGCCGGCGGAGGGGGACAGGGGGCTCGGGAGCAGTTCTTC.

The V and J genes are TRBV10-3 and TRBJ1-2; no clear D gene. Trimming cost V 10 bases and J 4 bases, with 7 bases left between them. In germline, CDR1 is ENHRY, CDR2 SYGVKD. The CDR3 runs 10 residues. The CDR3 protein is CATEGYGYTF. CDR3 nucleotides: TGTGCCACCGAGGGCTATGGCTACACCTTC.

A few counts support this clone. The CDR3 DNA reads TGTGCCAGCAGTGAGGTAGCGGGGGACACCGGGGAGCTGTTTTTT. This sequence encodes CASSEVAGDTGELFF. The J gene is TRBJ2-2, the V gene TRBV6-4; 9 bases agree with TRBD2. The germline gives CDR1 MRHNA, CDR2 SNTAGT. This CDR3 region has 15 residues. The V gene end was trimmed by 3 bases and the J gene end by 3 bases; junction bases not matched to a gene: 2.

CDR3 protein: CASSYSYGTGAYEQYF. CDR3 nucleotide sequence: TGTGCCAGCAGTTACTCGTACGGGACAGGGGCGTACGAGCAGTACTTC. The chain recombines TRBV6-5 with TRBJ2-7, with TRBD1 identical over 10 bases. The CDR3 has 16 residues. CDR1 MNHEY and CDR2 SVGAGI come from the germline V gene. The trim removed 0 bases at V and 4 bases at J, leaving 6 bases unmatched.

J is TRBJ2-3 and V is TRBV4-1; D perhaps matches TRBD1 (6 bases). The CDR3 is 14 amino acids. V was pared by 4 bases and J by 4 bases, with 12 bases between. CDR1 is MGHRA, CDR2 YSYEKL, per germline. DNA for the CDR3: TGCGCCAGCAGCCGAAAGGGGGTAGCAGATACGCAGTATTTT. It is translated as CASSRKGVADTQYF.

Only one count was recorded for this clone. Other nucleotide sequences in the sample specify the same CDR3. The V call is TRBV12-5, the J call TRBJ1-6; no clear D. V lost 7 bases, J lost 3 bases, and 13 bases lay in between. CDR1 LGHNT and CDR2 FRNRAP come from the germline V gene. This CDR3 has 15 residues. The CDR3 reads CASAPLGGYNSPLHF. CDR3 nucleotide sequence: TGTGCTAGTGCCCCCCTTGGAGGCTATAATTCACCCCTCCACTTT.

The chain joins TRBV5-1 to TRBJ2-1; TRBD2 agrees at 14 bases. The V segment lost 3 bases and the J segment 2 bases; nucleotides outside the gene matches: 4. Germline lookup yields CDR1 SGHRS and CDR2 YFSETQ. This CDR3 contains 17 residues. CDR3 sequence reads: CASSWGLAGDPYNEQFF. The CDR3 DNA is TGCGCCAGCAGCTGGGGACTAGCGGGGGATCCCTACAATGAGCAGTTCTTC.

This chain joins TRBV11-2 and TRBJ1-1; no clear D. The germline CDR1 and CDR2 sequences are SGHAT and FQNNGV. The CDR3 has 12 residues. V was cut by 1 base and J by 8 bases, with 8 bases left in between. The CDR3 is CASSLVALEAFF. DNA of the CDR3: TGTGCCAGCAGCTTAGTCGCCCTAGAAGCTTTCTTT. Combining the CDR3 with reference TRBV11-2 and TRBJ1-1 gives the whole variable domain EAGVAQSPRYKIIEKRQSVAFWCNPISGHATLYWYQQILGQGPKLLIQFQNNGVVDDSQLPKDRFSAERLKGVDSTLKIQPAKLEDSAVYLCASSLVALEAFFGQGTRLTVV.

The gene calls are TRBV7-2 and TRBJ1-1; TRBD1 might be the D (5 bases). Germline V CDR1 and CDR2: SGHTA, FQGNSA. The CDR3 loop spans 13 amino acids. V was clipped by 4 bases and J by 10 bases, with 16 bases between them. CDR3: CASSSGPLGGAFF. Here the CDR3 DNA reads TGTGCCAGCAGCTCCGGGCCCCTGGGGGGAGCTTTCTTT.

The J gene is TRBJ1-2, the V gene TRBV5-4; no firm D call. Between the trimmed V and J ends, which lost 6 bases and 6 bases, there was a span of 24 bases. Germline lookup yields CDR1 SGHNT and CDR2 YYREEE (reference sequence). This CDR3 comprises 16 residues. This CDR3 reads CASNTGVSGALNGYTF. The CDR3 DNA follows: TGTGCCAGCAACACGGGTGTAAGCGGCGCCCTCAATGGCTACACCTTC. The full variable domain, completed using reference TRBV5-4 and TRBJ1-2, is ETGVTQSPTHLIKTRGQQVTLRCSSQSGHNTVSWYQQALGQGPQFIFQYYREEENGRGNFPPRFSGLQFPNYSSELNVNALELDDSALYLCASNTGVSGALNGYTFGSGTRLTVV.

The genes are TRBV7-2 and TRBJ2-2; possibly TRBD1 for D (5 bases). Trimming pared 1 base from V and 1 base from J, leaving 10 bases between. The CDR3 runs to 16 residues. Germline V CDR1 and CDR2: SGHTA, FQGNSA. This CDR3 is CASSLGVDRNTGELFF. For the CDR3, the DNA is TGTGCCAGCAGCTTAGGAGTCGACAGGAACACCGGGGAGCTGTTTTTT.

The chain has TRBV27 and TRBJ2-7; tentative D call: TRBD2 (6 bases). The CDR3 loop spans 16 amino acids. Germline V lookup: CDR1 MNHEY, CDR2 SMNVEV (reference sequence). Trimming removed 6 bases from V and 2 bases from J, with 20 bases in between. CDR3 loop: CASSADWGGGTYEQYF. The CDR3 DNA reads TGTGCCAGCAGCGCAGACTGGGGAGGCGGAACCTACGAGCAGTACTTC.

CDR3 amino acids: CASSYDDRGNTEAFF. The CDR3 DNA reads TGTGCCAGCAGTTACGACGACAGGGGGAACACTGAAGCTTTCTTT. The V call is TRBV6-6, the J call TRBJ1-1, with 8 positions matching TRBD1. Trimming cost V 2 bases and J 1 base; bases outside gene matches: 3. Germline V gene sequence: CDR1 MNHNY, CDR2 SVGAGI (reference sequence). There are 15 residues in the CDR3.

In DNA, the CDR3 is TGTGCCAGCAGTACAGGGTTCGCGCGAGAGCAGTACTTC. Translating gives CASSTGFAREQYF. J is TRBJ2-7 and V is TRBV25-1; TRBD1 is a possible D gene (6 bases). Trimming left V 5 bases short and J 7 bases short, with 15 bases between. Germline loops: CDR1 MGHDK, CDR2 SYGVNS. This CDR3 region has 13 residues.

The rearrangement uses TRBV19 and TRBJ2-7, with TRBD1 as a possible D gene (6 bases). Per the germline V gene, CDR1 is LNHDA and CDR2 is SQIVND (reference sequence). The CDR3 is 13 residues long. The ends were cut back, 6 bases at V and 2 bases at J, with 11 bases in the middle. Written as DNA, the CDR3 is TGTGCCAGTAGACTGGACAGAACCTACGAGCAGTACTTC. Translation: CASRLDRTYEQYF.

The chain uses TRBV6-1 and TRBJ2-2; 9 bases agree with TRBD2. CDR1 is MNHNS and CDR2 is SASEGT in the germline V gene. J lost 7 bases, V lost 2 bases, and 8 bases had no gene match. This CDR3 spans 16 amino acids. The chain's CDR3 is CASSERAGGPGGELFF. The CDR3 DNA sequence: TGTGCCAGCAGTGAAAGGGCGGGGGGGCCCGGCGGGGAGCTGTTTTTT.

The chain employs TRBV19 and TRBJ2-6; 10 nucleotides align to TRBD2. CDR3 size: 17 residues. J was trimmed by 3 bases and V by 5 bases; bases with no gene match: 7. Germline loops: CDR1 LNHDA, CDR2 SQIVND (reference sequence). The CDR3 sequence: CASSELAGRGGANVLTF. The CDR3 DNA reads TGTGCCAGTAGTGAACTAGCGGGGCGAGGTGGGGCCAACGTCCTGACTTTC.

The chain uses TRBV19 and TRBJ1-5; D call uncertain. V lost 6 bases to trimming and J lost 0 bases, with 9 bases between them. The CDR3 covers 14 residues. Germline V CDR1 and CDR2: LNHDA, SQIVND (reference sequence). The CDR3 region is CASSSIYSNQPQHF. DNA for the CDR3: TGTGCCAGTAGCTCAATCTATAGCAATCAGCCCCAGCATTTT.

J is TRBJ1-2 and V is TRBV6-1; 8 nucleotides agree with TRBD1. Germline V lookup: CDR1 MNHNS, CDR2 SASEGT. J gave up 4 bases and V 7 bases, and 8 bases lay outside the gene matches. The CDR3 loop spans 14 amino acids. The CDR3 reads CASKGTGGLYGYTF. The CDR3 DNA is TGTGCCAGCAAGGGGACAGGAGGCCTCTATGGCTACACCTTC.

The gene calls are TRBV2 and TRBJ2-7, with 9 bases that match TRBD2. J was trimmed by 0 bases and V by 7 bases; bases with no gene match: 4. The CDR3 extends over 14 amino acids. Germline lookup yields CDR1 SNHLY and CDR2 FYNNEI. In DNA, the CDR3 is TGTGCCAGCACGACTAGCGGAAGCTCCTACGAGCAGTACTTC. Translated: CASTTSGSSYEQYF.

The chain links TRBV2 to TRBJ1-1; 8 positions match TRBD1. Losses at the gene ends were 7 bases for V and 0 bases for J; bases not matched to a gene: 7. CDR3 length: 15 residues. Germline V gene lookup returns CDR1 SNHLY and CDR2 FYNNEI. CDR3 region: CASMPQGAVNTEAFF. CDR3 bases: TGTGCCAGCATGCCCCAGGGGGCAGTGAACACTGAAGCTTTCTTT.

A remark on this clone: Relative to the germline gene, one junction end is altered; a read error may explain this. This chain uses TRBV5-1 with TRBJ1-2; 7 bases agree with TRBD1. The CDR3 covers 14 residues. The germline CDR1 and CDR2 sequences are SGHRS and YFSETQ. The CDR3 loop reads CASSLGQVNYGCTF. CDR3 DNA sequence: TGCGCCAGCAGCCTCGGACAGGTCAACTATGGCTGCACCTTC.

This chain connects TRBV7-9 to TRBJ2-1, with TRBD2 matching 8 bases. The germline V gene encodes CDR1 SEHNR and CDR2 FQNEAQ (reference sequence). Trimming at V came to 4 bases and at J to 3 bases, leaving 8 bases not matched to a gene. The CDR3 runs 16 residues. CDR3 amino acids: CASSSVKTSGYNEQFF. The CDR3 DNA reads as TGTGCCAGCAGCTCAGTGAAAACTAGCGGCTACAATGAGCAGTTCTTC.

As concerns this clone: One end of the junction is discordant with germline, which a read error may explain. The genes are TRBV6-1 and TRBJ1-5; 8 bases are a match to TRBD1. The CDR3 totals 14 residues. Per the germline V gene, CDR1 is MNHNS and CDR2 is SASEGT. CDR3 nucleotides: TGTGCCAGCTGTGACAGGGGTAATTTTAAGCCCCAGCATTTT. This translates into CASCDRGNFKPQHF.

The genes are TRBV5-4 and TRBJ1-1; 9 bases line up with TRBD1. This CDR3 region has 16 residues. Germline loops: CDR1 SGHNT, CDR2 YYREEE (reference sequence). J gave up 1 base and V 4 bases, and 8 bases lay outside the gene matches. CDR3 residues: CASSPRQGGGNTEAFF. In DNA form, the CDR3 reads TGTGCCAGCAGCCCTCGACAGGGGGGAGGGAACACTGAAGCTTTCTTT.